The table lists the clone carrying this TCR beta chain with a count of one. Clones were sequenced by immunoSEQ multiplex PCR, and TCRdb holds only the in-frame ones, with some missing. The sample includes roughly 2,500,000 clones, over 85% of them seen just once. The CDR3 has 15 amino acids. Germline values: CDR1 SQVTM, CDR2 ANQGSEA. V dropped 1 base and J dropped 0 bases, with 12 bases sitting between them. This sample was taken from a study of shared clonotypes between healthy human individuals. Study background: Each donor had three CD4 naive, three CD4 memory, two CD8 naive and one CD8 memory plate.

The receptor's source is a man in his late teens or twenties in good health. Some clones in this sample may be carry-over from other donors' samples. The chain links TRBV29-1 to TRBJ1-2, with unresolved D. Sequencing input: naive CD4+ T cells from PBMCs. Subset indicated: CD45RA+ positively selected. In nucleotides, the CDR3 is TGCAGCGTTGAAGTTCTTCGCCAGTCTAACTATGGCTACACCTTC. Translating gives CSVEVLRQSNYGYTF.